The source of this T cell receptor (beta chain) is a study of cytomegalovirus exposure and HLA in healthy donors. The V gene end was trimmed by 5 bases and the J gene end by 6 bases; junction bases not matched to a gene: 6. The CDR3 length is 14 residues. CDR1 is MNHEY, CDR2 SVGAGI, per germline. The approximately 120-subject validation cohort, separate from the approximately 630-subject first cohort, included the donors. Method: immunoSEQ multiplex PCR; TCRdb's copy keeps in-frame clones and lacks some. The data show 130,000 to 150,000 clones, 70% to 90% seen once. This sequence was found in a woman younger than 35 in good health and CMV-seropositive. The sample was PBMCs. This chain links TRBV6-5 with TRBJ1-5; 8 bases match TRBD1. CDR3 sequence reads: CASSKGQGFQPQHF. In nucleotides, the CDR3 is TGTGCCAGCAGTAAAGGACAGGGTTTTCAGCCCCAGCATTTT.